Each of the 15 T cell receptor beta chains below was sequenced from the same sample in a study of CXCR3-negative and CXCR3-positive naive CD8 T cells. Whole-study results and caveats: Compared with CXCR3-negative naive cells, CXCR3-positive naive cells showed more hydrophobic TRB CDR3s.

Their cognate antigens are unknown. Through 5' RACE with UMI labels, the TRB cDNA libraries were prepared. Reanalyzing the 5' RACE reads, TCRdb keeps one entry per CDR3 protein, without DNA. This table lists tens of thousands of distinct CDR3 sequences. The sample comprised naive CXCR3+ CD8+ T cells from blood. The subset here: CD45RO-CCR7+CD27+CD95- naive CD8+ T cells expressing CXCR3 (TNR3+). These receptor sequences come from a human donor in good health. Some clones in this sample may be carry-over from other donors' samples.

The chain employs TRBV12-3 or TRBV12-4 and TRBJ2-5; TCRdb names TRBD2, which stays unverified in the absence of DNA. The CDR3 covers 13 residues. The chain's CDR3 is CASSPGLAETQYF.

CDR3 loop: CASSFGTGEGQPQHF. The rearrangement links TRBV11-1 to TRBJ1-5; TCRdb designates TRBD1, a call that cannot be tested without DNA. From germline, CDR1 is SGHAT and CDR2 FQDESV (reference sequence). This CDR3 contains 15 residues.

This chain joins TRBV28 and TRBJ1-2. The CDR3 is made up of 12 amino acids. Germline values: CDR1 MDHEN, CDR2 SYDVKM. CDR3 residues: CASSSWRLGYTF.

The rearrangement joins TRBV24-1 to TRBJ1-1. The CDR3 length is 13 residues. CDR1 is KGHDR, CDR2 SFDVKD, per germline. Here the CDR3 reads CATSAGVNTEAFF.

The CDR3 sequence is CASSSPLRGSSYNEQFF. The chain uses TRBV7-6 and TRBJ2-1. This CDR3 contains 17 residues. Germline-derived CDR1 and CDR2 are SGHVS and FNYEAQ.

CDR3: CASKVPSYEQYF. The genes are TRBV28 and TRBJ2-7; lacking DNA, the TRBD1 call made by TCRdb goes unchecked. Germline V gene data show CDR1 as MDHEN and CDR2 as SYDVKM. This CDR3 comprises 12 residues.

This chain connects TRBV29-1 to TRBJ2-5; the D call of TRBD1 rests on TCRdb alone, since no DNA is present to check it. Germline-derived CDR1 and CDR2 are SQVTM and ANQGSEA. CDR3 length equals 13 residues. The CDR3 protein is CSVEFQGEETQYF.

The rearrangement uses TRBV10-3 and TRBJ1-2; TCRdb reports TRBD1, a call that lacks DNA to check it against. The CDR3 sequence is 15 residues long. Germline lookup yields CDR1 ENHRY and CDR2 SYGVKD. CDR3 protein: CAISVGGQGPPGYTF.

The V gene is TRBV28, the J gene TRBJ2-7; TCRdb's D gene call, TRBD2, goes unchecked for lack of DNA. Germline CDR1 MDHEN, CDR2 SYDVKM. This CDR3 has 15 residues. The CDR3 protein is CASSLPSDRWLWQYF. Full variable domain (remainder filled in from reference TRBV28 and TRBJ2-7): DVKVTQSSRYLVKRTGEKVFLECVQDMDHENMFWYRQDPGLGLRLIYFSYDVKMKEKGDIPEGYSVSREKKERFSLILESASTNQTSMYLCASSLPSDRWLWQYFGPGTRLTVT.

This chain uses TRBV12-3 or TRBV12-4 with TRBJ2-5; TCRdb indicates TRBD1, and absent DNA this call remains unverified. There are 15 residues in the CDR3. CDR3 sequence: CASSPGTGGTETQYF.

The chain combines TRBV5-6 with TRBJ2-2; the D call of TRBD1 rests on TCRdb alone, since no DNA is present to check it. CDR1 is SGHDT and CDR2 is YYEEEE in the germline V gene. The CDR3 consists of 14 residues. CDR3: CASNPLVKAGELFF.

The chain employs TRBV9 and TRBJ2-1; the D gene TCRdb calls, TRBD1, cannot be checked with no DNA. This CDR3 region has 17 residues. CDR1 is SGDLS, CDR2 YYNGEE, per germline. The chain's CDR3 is CASSVLPTASSYNEQFF.

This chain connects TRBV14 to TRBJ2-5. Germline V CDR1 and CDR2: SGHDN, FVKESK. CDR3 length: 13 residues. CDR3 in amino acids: CASSQDWWETQYF.

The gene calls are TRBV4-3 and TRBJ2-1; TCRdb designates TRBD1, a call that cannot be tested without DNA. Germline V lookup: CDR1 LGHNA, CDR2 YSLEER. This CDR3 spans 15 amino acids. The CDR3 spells CASSQDRGRYNEQFF.

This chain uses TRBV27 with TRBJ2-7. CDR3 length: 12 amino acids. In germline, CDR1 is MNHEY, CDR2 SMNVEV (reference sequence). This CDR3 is CASSLSGDEQYF.